This T cell receptor beta chain was obtained from a study of PD-1 blockade in classical Hodgkin lymphoma. Each patient relapsed following autologous stem cell transplantation, and prior brentuximab vedotin exposure differed. The best responses consisted of complete response, partial response or progressive disease. Assay: immunoSEQ multiplex PCR; the TCRdb copy retains only in-frame clones and omits some. The sample yields fewer than 100,000 clones, roughly 92% seen once. The sample here was peripheral blood mononuclear cells (PBMCs), taken at baseline. The TCR sequence derives from a human donor with classical Hodgkin lymphoma.

The CDR3 sequence is CASSLGQGRAIDGYTF. In DNA form, the CDR3 reads TGTGCCAGCAGCTTAGGACAGGGTAGAGCCATAGATGGCTACACCTTC. This chain joins TRBV11-2 and TRBJ1-2; the match to TRBD1 covers 7 bases. The length of the CDR3 is 16 residues. Trimming at V came to 1 base and at J to 6 bases, leaving 11 bases not matched to a gene. Germline V gives CDR1 SGHAT, CDR2 FQNNGV.